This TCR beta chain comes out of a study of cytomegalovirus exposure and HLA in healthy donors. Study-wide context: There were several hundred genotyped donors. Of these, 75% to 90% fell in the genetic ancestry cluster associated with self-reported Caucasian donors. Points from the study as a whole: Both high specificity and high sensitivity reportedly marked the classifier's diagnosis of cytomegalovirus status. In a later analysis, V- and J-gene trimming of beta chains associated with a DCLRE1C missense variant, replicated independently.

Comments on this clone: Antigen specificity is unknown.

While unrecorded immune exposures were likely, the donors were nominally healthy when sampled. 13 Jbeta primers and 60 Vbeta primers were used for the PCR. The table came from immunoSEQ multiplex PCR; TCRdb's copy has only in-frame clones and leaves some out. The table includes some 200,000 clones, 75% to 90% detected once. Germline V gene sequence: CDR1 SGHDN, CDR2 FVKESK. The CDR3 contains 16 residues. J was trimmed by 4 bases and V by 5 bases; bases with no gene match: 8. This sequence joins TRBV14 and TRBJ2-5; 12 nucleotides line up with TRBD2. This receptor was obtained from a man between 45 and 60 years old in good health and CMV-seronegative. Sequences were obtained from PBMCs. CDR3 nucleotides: TGTGCCAGCAGCGCCCGACTAGCGGGGGTATTAGAGACCCAGTACTTC. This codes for CASSARLAGVLETQYF.